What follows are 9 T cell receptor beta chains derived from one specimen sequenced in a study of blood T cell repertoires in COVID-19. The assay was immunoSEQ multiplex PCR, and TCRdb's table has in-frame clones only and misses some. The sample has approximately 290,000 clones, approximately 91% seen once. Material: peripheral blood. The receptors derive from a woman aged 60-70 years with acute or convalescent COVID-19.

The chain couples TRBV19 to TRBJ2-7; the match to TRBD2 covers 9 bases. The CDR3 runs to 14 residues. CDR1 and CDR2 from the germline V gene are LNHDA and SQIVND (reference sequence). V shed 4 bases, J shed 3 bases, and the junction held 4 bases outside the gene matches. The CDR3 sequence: CASSKLAGDYEQYF. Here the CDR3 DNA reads TGTGCCAGTAGTAAACTAGCGGGTGACTACGAGCAGTACTTC. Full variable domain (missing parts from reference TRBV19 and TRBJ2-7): DGGITQSPKYLFRKEGQNVTLSCEQNLNHDAMYWYRQDPGQGLRLIYYSQIVNDFQKGDIAEGYSVSREKKESFPLTVTSAQKNPTAFYLCASSKLAGDYEQYFGPGTRLTVT.

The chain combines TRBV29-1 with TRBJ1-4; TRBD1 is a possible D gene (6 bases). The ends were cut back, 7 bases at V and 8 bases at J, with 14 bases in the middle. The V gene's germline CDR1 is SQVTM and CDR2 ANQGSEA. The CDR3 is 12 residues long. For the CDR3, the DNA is TGCAGCGCGGCGGACAGTCGAGAAAAACTGTTTTTT. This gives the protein CSAADSREKLFF.

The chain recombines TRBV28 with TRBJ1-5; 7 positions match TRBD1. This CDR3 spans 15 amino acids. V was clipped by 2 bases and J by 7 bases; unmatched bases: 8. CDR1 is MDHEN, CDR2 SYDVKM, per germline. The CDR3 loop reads CASSLGQGGPQPQHF. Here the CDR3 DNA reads TGTGCCAGCAGTTTAGGGCAGGGGGGACCCCAGCCCCAGCATTTT.

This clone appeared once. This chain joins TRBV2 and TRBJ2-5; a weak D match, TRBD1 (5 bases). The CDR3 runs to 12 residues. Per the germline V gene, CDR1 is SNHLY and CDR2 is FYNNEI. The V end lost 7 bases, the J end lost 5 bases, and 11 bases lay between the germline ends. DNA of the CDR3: TGTGCCAGCATCCAGGGTTGGGAGACCCAGTACTTC. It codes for CASIQGWETQYF.

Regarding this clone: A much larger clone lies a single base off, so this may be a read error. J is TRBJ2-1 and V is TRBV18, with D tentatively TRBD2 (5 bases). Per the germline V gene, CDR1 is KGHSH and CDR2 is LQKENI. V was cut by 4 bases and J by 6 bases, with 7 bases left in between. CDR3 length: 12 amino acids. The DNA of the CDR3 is TGTGCCAGCTCACGAGGAGGCAATGAGCAGTTCTTC. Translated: CASSRGGNEQFF.

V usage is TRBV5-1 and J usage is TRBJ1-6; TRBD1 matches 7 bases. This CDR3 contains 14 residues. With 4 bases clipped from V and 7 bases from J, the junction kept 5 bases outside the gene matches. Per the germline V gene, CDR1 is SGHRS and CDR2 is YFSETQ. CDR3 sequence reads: CASSAGTANSPLHF. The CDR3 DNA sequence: TGCGCCAGCAGCGCCGGGACAGCAAATTCACCCCTCCACTTT.

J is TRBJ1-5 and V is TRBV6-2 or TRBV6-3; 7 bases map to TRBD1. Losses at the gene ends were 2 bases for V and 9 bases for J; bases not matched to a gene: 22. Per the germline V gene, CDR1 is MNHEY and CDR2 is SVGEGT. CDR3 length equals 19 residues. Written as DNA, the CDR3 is TGTGCCAGCAGTTACCCCCGGGACAGAGGGGCACCTCAATCAGGGCCCCAGCATTTT. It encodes CASSYPRDRGAPQSGPQHF.

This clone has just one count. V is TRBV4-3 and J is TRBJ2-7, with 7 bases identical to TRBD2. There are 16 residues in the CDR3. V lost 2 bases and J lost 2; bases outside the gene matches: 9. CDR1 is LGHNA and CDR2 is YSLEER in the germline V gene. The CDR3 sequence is CASSQYLSGDTYEQYF. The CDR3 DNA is TGCGCCAGCAGCCAATATCTAAGCGGGGATACCTACGAGCAGTACTTC.

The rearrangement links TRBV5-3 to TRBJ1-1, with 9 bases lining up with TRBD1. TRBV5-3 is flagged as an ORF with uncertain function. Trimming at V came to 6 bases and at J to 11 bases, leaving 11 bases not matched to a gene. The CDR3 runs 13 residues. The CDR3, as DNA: TGTGCCAGAACAGGACAGGGGAGTGATCAGGCTTTCTTT. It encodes CARTGQGSDQAFF.